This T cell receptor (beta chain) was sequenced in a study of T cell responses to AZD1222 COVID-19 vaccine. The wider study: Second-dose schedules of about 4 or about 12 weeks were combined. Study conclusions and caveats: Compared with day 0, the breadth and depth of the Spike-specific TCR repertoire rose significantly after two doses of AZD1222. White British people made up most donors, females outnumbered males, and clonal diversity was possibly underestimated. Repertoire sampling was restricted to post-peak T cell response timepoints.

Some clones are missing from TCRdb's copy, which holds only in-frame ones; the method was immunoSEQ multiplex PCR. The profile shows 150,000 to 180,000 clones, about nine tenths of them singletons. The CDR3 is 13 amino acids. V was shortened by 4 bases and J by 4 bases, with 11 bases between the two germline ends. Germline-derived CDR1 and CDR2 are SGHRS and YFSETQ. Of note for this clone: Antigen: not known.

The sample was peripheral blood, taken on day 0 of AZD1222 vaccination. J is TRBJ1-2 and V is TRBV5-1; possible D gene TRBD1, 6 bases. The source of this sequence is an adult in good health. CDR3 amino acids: CASSEDRIYGYTF. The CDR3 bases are TGCGCCAGCAGCGAAGACAGGATCTATGGCTACACCTTC.